Listed below are T cell receptor beta chains from one sample, sequenced in a study of OX40 agonist ivuxolimab in advanced cancers. The repertoire was sequenced with immunoSEQ multiplex PCR; TCRdb's copy has only in-frame clones and lacks some. The repertoire consists of about 50,000 clones, with about 88% occurring once and the leading ten covering over 1%. The sequencing used CD4+ or CD8+ T cells sorted from blood, collected in a trial of the OX40 agonist ivuxolimab. These receptors were collected from an adult with an advanced solid tumor such as melanoma, head and neck, liver or kidney cancer. CDR3s leave out the opening cysteine and the closing phenylalanine or tryptophan. A D gene is named only where the DNA matches it firmly. Size is stated for part of the rows, as once, few or many counts, or as a class when the clone is expanded.

TRBV7-9 . . ASSAVPGPYEQY
TRBV4-2 TRBD1 . ASSTLTGDYGYT
TRBV27 . . ASRRLGEKQY
TRBV6-4 TRBD1 . ASSDSLGAGGYTGELF
TRBV28 . . ASSIPTGRIPKLF
TRBV18 TRBD2 . ASSPEGGDTQY
TRBV14 TRBD1 . ASSQGLRDRAEDF
TRBV6-6 . . ASRNTGNAPQPQH
TRBV5-1 . . ASRNTSVYGYT
TRBV4-2 . few ASSRQTGPHYT
TRBV15 . . ATSRGGVHGYT
TRBV7-2 TRBD2 . ASSSGLAEGYEQY
TRBV5-4 . . ASSFGGRTDTQY
TRBV6-5 TRBD1 . ASSSRDRGNTEAF
TRBV19 . . ASSPIPATNEKLF
TRBV7-2 . . ASSLVGDTQY
TRBV6-6 TRBD2 . ASSPTSGLRTDTQY
TRBV5-1 . . ASSPAGQGNEKLF
TRBV19 TRBD1 . ASSPGQNQPQH
TRBV28 TRBD1 . ATETGRQETQY
TRBV29-1 . . SVEENRATGELF
TRBV7-2 . . ASSLGRQNIQY
TRBV5-4 . . ASSRKGGGPSETQY
TRBV6-1 . . ASSDGSAEDTQY
TRBV2 . few ASRGGSYEQY
TRBV11-1 . . ASSLGGRLREKLF
TRBV7-2 . . ASSLVGVRRSTDTQY
TRBV18 TRBD1 . ASSPREQGTEAF
TRBV19 . once ASSSLSGNSYNEQF